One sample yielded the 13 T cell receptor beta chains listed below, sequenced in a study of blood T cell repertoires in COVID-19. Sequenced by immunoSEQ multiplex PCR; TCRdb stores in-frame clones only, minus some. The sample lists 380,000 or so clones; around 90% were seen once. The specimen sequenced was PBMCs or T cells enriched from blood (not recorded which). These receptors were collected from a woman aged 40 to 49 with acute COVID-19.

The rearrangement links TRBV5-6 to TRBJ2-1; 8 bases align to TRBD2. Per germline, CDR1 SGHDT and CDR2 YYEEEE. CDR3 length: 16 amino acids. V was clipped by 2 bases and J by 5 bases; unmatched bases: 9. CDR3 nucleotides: TGTGCCAGCAGCTTTTTCCACGGGGGGGCCCACAATGAGCAGTTCTTC. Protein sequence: CASSFFHGGAHNEQFF.

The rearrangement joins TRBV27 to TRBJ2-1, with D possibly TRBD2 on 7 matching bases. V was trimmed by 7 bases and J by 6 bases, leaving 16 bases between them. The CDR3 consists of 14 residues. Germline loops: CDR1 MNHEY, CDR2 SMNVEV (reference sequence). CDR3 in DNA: TGTGCCAGCACCCATGCGGGGGCGATCAATGAGCAGTTCTTC. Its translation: CASTHAGAINEQFF.

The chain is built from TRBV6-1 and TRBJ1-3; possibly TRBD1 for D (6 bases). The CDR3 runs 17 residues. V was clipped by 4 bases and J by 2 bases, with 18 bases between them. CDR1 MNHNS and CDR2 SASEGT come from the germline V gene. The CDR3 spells CASSVVRGGLTGNTIYF. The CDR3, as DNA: TGTGCCAGCAGTGTCGTCAGGGGAGGGCTAACTGGAAACACCATATATTTT.

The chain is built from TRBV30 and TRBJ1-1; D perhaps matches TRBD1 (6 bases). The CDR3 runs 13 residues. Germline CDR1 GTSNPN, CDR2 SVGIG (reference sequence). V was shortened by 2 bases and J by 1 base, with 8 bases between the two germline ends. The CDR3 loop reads CAWSPTGNTEAFF. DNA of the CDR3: TGTGCCTGGAGTCCGACAGGGAACACTGAAGCTTTCTTT.

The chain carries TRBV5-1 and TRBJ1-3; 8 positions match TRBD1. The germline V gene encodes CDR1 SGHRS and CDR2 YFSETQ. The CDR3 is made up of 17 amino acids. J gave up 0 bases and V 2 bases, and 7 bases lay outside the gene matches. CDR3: CASSLGPGQDSGNTIYF. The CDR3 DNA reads TGCGCCAGCAGCTTAGGACCGGGACAGGACTCTGGAAACACCATATATTTT.

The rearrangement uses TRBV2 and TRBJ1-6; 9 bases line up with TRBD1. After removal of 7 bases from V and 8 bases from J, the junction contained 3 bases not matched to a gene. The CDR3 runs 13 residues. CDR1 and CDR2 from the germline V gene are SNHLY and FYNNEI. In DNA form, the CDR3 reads TGTGCCAGCACGGACAGGGGCGATTCACCCCTCCACTTT. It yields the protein CASTDRGDSPLHF.

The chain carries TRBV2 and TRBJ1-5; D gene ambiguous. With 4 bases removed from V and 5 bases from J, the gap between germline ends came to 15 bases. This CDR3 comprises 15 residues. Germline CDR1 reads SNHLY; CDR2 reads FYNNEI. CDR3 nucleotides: TGTGCCAGCAGTGCCCCGGTTGGTCGGGATCAGCCCCAGCATTTT. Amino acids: CASSAPVGRDQPQHF.

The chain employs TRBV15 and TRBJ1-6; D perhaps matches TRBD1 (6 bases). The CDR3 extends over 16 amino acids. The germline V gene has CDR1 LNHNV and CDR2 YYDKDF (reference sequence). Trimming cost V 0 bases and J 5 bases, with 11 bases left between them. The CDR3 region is CATSREKTGDNSPLHF. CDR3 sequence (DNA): TGTGCCACCAGCAGAGAGAAGACAGGCGATAATTCACCCCTCCACTTT.

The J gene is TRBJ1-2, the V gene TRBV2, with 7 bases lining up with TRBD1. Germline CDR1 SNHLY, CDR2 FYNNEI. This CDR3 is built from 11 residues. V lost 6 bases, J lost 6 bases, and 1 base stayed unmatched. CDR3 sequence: CASRGTDGYTF. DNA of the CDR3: TGTGCCAGCAGGGGGACAGATGGCTACACCTTC.

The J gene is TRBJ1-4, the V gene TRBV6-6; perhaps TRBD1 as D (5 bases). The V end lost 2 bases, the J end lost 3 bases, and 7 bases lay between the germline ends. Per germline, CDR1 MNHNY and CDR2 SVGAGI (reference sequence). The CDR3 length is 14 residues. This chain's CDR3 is CASSYPGSNEKLFF. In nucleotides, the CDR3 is TGTGCCAGCAGTTACCCAGGGTCTAATGAAAAACTGTTTTTT.

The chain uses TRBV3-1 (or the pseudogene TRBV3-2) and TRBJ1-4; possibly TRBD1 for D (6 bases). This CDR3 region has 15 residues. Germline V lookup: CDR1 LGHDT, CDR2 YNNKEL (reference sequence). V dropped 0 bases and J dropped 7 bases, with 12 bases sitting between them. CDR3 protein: CASSQEQGGAEKLFF. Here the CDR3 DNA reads TGTGCCAGCAGCCAAGAACAGGGTGGGGCTGAAAAACTGTTTTTT.

The CDR3 reads CASSDSGQGYNSPLHF. Here the CDR3 DNA reads TGTGCCAGTAGTGACTCGGGACAGGGCTATAATTCACCCCTCCACTTT. The chain uses TRBV19 and TRBJ1-6, with 9 bases identical to TRBD1. This CDR3 is 16 amino acids long. Germline V gives CDR1 LNHDA, CDR2 SQIVND (reference sequence). J gave up 3 bases and V 5 bases, and 5 bases lay outside the gene matches.

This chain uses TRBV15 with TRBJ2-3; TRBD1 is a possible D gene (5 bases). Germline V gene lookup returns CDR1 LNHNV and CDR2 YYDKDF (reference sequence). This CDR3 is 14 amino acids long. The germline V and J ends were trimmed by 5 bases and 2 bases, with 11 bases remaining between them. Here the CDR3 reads CATSGAPLTDTQYF. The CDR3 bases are TGTGCCACCAGCGGGGCGCCCCTCACAGATACGCAGTATTTT.